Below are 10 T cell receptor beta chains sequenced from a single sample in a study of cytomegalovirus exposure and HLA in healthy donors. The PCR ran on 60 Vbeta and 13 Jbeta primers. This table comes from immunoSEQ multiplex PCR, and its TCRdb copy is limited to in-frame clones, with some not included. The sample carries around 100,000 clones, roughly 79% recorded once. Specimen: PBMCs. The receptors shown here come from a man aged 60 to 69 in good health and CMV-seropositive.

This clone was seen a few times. CDR3 amino acids: CASSPSPPRGQGVGGYTF. CDR3 coding DNA: TGTGCCAGCAGCCCAAGCCCCCCGCGGGGACAGGGGGTAGGTGGCTACACCTTC. V and J are TRBV5-4 and TRBJ1-2; 11 bases match TRBD1. The CDR3 contains 18 residues. Germline V gives CDR1 SGHNT, CDR2 YYREEE (reference sequence). V was pared by 4 bases and J by 7 bases, with 18 bases of the junction left unmatched.

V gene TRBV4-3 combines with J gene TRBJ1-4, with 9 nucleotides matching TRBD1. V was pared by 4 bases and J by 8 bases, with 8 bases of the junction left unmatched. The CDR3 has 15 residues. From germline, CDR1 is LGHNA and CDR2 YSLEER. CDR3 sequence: CASSRIQGAGEKLFF. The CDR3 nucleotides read TGCGCCAGCAGCCGCATACAGGGGGCAGGGGAAAAACTGTTTTTT.

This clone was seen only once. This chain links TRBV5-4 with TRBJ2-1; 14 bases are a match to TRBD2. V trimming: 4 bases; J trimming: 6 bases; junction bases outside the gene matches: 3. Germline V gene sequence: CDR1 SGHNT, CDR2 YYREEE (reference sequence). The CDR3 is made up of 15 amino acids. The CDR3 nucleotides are TGTGCCAGCAGCCTGACTAGCGGGGGGGCCAATGAGCAGTTCTTC. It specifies CASSLTSGGANEQFF.

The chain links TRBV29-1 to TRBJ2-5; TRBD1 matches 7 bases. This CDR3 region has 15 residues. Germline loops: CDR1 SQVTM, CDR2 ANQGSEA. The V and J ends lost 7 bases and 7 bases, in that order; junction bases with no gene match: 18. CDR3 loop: CSGQGTASILGTQYF. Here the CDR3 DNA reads TGCAGCGGACAAGGGACAGCTAGTATTCTGGGGACCCAGTACTTC.

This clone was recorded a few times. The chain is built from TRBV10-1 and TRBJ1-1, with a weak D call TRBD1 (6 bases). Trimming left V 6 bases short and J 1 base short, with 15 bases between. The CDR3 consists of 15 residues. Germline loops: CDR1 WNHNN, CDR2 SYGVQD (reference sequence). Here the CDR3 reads CASSLTPGQNTEAFF. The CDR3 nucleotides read TGCGCCAGCAGCCTGACTCCGGGACAGAACACTGAAGCTTTCTTT.

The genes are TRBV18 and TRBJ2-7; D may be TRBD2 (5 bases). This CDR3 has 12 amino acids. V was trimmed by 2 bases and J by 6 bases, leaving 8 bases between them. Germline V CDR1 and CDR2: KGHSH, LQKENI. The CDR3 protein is CASSPVGGEQYF. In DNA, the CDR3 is TGTGCCAGCTCACCAGTAGGAGGCGAGCAGTACTTC. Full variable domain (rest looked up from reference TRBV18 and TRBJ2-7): NAGVMQNPRHLVRRRGQEARLRCSPMKGHSHVYWYRQLPEEGLKFMVYLQKENIIDESGMPKERFSAEFPKEGPSILRIQQVVRGDSAAYFCASSPVGGEQYFGPGTRLTVT.

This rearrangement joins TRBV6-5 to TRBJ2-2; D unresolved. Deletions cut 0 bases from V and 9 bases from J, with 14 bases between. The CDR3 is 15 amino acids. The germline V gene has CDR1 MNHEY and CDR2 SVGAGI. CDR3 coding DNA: TGTGCCAGCAGTTACTCGAATCCAGGAACCAGGGAGCTGTTTTTT. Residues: CASSYSNPGTRELFF.

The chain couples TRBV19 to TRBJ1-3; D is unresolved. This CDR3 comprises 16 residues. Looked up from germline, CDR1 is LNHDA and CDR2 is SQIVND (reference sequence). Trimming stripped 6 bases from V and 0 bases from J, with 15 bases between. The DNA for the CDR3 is TGTGCCAGTAGAAGAATGAGTAGTGGCTCTGGAAACACCATATATTTT. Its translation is CASRRMSSGSGNTIYF.

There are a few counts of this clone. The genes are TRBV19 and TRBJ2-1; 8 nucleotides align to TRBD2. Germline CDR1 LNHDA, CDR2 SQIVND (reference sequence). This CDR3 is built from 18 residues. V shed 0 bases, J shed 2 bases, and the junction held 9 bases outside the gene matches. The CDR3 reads CASSIDQAGAAAYNEQFF. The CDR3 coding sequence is TGTGCCAGTAGTATAGATCAAGCGGGGGCCGCTGCCTACAATGAGCAGTTCTTC.

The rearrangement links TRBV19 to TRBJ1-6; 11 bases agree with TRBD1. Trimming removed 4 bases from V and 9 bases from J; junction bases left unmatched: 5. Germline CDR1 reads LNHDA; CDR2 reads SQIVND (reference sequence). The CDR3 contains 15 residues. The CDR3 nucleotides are TGTGCCAGTAGTACCGGACAGGGGGCTCCTTCACCCCTCCACTTT. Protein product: CASSTGQGAPSPLHF.